This T cell receptor beta chain came from a study of blood T cells in healthy people across ages. Whole-study results and caveats: Higher diversity and more naive CD4+ cells were features of long-lived donors, compared to aged donors. With naive T cell percentage, TCR beta diversity showed a strong correlation.

The authors extracted at least 5.5 micrograms of total RNA per sample. Sample-barcoded 5' priming and a J-beta primer mix drove a second PCR of about 7 to 11 cycles. Paired-end reads containing CDR3 totaled no fewer than 3 million for each sample. TCRdb itself ran the 5' RACE reads through MiXCR, one entry per CDR3 protein. The sample comprises about 680,000 distinct CDR3 sequences, 49% of which are singletons, and roughly a third rests with the top ten. The table lists this clonotype with a few counts. Its antigen is still unknown. Unmatched junction bases numbered 9, after V lost 3 bases and J lost 7 bases. The CDR3 runs 15 residues. Germline CDR1 reads DFQATT; CDR2 reads SNEGSKA (reference sequence).

The sequence derives from a woman aged 55-70 years in good health. Input material: blood. V usage is TRBV20-1 and J usage is TRBJ2-1; 10 nucleotides match TRBD2. CDR3 nucleotides: TGCAGTGCTAGTCCTAGCGGGAGTGGTGGAAATGAGCAGTTCTTC. It codes for CSASPSGSGGNEQFF.